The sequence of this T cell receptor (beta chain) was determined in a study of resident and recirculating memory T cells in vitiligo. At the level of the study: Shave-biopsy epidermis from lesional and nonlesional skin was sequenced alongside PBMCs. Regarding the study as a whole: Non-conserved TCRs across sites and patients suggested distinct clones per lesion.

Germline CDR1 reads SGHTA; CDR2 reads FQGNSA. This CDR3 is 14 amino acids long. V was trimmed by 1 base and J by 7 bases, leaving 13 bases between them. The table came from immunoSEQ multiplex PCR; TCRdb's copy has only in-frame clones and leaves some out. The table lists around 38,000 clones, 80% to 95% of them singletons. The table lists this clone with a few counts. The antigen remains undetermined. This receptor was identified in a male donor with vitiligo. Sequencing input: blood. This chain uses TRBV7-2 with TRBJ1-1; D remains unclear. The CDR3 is CASSLGIHSGEAFF. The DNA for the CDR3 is TGTGCCAGCAGCTTAGGGATACACAGTGGTGAAGCTTTCTTT.